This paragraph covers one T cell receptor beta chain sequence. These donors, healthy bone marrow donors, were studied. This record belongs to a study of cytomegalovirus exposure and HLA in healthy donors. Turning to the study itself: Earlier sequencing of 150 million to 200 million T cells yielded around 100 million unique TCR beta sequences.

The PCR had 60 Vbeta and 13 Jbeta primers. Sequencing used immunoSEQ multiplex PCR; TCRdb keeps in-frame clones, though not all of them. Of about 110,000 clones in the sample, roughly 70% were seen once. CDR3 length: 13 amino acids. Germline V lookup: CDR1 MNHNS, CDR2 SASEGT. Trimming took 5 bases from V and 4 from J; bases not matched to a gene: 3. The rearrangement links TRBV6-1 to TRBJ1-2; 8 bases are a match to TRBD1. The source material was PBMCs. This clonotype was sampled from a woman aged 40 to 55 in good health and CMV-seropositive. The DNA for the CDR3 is TGTGCCAGCAGTAGGGACAGGAGCTATGGCTACACCTTC. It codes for CASSRDRSYGYTF.